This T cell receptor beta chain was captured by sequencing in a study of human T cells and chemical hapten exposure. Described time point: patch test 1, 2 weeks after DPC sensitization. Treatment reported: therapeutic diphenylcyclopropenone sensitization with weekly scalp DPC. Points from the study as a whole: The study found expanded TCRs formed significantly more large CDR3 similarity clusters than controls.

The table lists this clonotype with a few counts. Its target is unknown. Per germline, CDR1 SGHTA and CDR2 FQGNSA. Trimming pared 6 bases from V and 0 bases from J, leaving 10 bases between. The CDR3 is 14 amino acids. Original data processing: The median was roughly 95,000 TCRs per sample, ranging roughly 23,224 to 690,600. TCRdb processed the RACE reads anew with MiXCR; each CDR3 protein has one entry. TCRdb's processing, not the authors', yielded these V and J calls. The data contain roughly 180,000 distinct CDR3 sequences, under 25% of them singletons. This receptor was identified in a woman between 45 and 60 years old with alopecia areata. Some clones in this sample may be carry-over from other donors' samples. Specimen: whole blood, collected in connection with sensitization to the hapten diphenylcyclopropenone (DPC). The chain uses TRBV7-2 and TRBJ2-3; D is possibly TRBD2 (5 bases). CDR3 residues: CASRRLLSTDTQYF. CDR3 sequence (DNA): TGTGCCAGCAGACGACTATTGAGCACAGATACGCAGTATTTT.